This T cell receptor (beta chain) was identified during a study of Ad26.COV2.S vaccination and SARS-CoV-2 variants. For the study at large: This donor came from the COV1001 trial of Ad26.COV2.S. Study-level points and caveats: Following vaccination, spike-specific CD8+ and CD4+ T cell responses reportedly exhibited substantial breadth.

Using immunoSEQ multiplex PCR, the repertoire was profiled, and TCRdb retains in-frame clones only, with some absent. The sample yields a few hundred thousand clones, 75% to 90% seen once. Treatment in this sample: 15 to 20 received Ad26.COV2.S at low or high dose, single or two shots; about five received placebo; per-sample allocation not given. Vaccine and placebo recipients were sampled on day 63 after the first injection. Expression of Wuhan-strain SARS-CoV-2 spike came from the Ad26 vector that formed the vaccine. Concerning this clone: Its target is not known.

The CDR3 has 13 residues. CDR1 LNHDA and CDR2 SQIVND come from the germline V gene (reference sequence). The V end was cut by 7 bases, the J end by 7 bases, with 14 bases between. This clonotype originated in a person aged 18-60 years who received the Ad26.COV2.S COVID-19 vaccine or a placebo. This chain connects TRBV19 to TRBJ1-5; no clear D gene. This material consisted of peripheral blood, taken in a trial of Ad26.COV2.S vaccine versus placebo. This chain's CDR3 is CASTWQAGQPQHF. CDR3 in DNA: TGTGCCAGTACCTGGCAGGCGGGGCAGCCCCAGCATTTT.